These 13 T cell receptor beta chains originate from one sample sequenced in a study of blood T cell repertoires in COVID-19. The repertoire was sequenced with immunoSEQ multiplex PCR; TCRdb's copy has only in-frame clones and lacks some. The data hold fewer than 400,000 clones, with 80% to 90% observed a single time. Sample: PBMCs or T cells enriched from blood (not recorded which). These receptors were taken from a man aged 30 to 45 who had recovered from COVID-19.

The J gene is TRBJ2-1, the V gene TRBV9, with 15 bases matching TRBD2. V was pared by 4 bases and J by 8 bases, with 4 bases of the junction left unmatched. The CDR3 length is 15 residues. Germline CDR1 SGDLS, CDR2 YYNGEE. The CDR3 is CASSFGLAGGDEQFF. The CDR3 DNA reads TGTGCCAGCAGCTTCGGACTAGCGGGGGGGGATGAGCAGTTCTTC.

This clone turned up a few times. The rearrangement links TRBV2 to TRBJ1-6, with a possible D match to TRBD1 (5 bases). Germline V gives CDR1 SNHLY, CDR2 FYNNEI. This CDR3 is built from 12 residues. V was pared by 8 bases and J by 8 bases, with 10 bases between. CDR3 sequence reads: CASGAVYSPLHF. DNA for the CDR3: TGTGCCAGCGGGGCAGTTTATTCACCCCTCCACTTT.

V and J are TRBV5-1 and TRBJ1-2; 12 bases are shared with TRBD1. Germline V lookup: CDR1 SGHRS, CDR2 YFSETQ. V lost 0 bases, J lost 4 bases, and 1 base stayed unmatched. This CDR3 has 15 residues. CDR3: CASSLEGQGAYGYTF. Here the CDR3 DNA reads TGCGCCAGCAGCTTGGAGGGACAGGGGGCCTATGGCTACACCTTC.

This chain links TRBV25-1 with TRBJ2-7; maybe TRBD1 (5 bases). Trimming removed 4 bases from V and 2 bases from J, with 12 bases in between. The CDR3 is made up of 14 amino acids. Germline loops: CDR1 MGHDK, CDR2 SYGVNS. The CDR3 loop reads CASSASTVTYEQYF. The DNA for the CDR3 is TGTGCCAGCAGTGCCTCGACAGTGACCTACGAGCAGTACTTC.

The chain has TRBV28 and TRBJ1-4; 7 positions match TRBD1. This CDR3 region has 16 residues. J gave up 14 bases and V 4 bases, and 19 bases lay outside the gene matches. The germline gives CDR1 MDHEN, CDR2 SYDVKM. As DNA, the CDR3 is TGTGCCAGCAGTTCCCACGGACAGGCTAATGGTGTTAAGCTGTTTTTT. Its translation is CASSSHGQANGVKLFF. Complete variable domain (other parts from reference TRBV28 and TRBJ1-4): DVKVTQSSRYLVKRTGEKVFLECVQDMDHENMFWYRQDPGLGLRLIYFSYDVKMKEKGDIPEGYSVSREKKERFSLILESASTNQTSMYLCASSSHGQANGVKLFFGSGTQLSVL.

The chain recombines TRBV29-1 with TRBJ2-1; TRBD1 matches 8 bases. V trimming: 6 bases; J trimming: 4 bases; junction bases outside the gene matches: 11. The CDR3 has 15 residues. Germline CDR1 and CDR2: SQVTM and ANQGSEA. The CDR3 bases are TGCAGCGTCCCCGGGATGGGACAGGTATACAATGAGCAGTTCTTC. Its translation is CSVPGMGQVYNEQFF.

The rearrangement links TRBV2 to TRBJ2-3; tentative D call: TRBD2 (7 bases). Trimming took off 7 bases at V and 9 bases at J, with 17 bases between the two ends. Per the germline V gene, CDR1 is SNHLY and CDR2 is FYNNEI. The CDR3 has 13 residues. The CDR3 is CASMEFWGGTQYF. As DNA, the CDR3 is TGTGCCAGCATGGAGTTCTGGGGGGGCACGCAGTATTTT. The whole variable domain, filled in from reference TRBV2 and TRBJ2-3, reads EPEVTQTPSHQVTQMGQEVILRCVPISNHLYFYWYRQILGQKVEFLVSFYNNEISEKSEIFDDQFSVERPDGSNFTLKIRSTKLEDSAMYFCASMEFWGGTQYFGPGTRLTVL.

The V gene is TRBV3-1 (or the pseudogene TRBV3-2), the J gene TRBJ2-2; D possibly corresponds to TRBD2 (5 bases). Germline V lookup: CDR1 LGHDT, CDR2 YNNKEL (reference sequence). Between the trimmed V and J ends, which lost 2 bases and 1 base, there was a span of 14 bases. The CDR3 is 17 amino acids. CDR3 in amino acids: CASSQPAWERNTGELFF. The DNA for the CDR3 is TGTGCCAGCAGCCAACCCGCCTGGGAGCGGAACACCGGGGAGCTGTTTTTT.

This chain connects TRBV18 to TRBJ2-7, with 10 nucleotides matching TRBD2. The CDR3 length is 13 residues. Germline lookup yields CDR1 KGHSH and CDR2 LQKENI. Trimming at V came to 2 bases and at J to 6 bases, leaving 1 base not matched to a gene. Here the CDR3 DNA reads TGTGCCAGCTCACCAGGGACTAGCGTCGAGCAGTACTTC. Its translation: CASSPGTSVEQYF.

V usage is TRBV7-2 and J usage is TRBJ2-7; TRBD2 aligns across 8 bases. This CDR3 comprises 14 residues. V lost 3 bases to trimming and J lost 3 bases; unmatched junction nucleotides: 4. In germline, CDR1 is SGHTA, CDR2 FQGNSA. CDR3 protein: CASSFPLAGYEQYF. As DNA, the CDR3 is TGTGCCAGCAGCTTCCCGCTAGCGGGCTACGAGCAGTACTTC.

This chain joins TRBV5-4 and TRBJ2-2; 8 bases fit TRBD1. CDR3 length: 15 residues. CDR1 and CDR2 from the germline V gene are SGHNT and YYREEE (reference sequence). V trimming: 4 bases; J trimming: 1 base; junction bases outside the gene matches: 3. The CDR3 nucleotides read TGTGCCAGCAGCCGGGGACAGGAGAACACCGGGGAGCTGTTTTTT. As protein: CASSRGQENTGELFF.

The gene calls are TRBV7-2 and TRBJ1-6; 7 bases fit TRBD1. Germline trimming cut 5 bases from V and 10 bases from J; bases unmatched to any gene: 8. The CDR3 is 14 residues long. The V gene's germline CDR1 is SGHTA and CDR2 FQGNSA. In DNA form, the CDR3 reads TGTGCCAGCAGCAACAGGGGTTTGAGCTCACCCCTCCACTTT. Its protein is CASSNRGLSSPLHF.

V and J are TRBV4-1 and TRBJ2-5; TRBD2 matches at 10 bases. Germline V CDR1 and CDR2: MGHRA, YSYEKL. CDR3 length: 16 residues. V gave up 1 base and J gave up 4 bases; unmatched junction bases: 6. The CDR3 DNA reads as TGCGCCAGCAGCCAAGGGGTACTAGCGGGGCGAGAGACCCAGTACTTC. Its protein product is CASSQGVLAGRETQYF.